This TCR beta chain was sequenced during a study of blood T cell repertoires in COVID-19. As for the study in general: Sites in the United States, Italy and Spain provided acute and convalescent COVID-19 samples. The analysed material was cDNA or gDNA that came from T cells, B-cell-depleted T cells, or PBMCs.

Study processing details: Amplification of reference gene primers was used by the study to estimate nucleated cell counts. Sequencing was performed with immunoSEQ multiplex PCR; in TCRdb, only in-frame clones are kept and a portion is missing. Clone size and the V and J calls come from that table; the DNA yielded D and trimming. The repertoire holds about 230,000 clones, about 88% seen once, with less than 3.5% in the top ten. The CDR3 covers 14 residues. Trimming took off 6 bases at V and 4 bases at J, with 13 bases between the two ends. Germline loops: CDR1 MNHNY, CDR2 SVGAGI (reference sequence). The chain has TRBV6-6 and TRBJ1-3, with D tentatively TRBD1 (6 bases). The source is a woman aged 55-75 years with acute or convalescent COVID-19. Sequenced: peripheral blood. This CDR3 is CASRIYREGNTIYF. The CDR3, as DNA: TGTGCCAGCAGGATCTACAGGGAAGGAAACACCATATATTTT.